This T cell receptor (beta chain) was identified during a study of blood T cell repertoires in COVID-19. Study in general: Sites across the United States, Italy and Spain contributed samples from acute and convalescent COVID-19. Sources were T cells, B-cell-depleted T cells, or PBMCs; the material itself was cDNA or gDNA.

V dropped 3 bases and J dropped 1; count of bases not matched to a gene: 6. This CDR3 spans 16 amino acids. Germline V gives CDR1 MDHEN, CDR2 SYDVKM. Methods used by the authors: Estimation of nucleated cell counts was performed using reference gene primer amplification. Profiled with immunoSEQ multiplex PCR; TCRdb holds only in-frame clones, not every one. V, J and clone size were drawn from that table, and D and trimming were deduced from the DNA. Here the sample spans over 70,000 clones, about 87% being singletons. Sequencing was carried out using peripheral blood. The sequence came from a human donor in a cohort sampled during active COVID-19. This sequence joins TRBV28 and TRBJ1-1, with 9 bases that match TRBD1. The CDR3 region is CASSFEQGASNTEAFF. The CDR3 nucleotides are TGTGCCAGCAGTTTTGAACAGGGGGCCTCGAACACTGAAGCTTTCTTT.